Presented here are 19 T cell receptor beta chains from one specimen sequenced in a study of shared clonotypes between healthy human individuals. Profiling relied on immunoSEQ multiplex PCR, and the TCRdb table lists in-frame clones only, not all of them. The repertoire holds approximately 2,200,000 clones, 93% seen once, with about 1.8% in the top ten. In the naive CD8 group, cells lacked CD45RO and were positively selected for CCR7, so terminally differentiated effector memory CD45RA+ cells were left out. Sequencing was carried out using naive CD8+ T cells from PBMCs. These receptors all stem from a man younger than 30 in good health. Some clones in this sample may be carry-over from other donors' samples.

The gene calls are TRBV9 and TRBJ1-1; D unclear. Trimming removed 0 bases from V and 3 bases from J, with 12 bases in between. The CDR3 is 15 amino acids. From germline, CDR1 is SGDLS and CDR2 YYNGEE. CDR3 sequence reads: CASSVGAGSDTEAFF. In DNA form, the CDR3 reads TGTGCCAGCAGCGTAGGAGCCGGGAGTGACACTGAAGCTTTCTTT.

The genes are TRBV30 and TRBJ1-2, with D tentatively TRBD1 (6 bases). The CDR3 is 16 amino acids. Per the germline V gene, CDR1 is GTSNPN and CDR2 is SVGIG (reference sequence). Trimming cost V 3 bases and J 4 bases, with 21 bases left between them. CDR3 loop: CAWRPEDRPTSYGYTF. The CDR3 bases are TGTGCCTGGAGACCCGAAGACAGGCCTACTTCCTATGGCTACACCTTC.

The V gene is TRBV5-6, the J gene TRBJ1-2, with a possible D match to TRBD1 (5 bases). The CDR3 has 13 residues. Germline-derived CDR1 and CDR2 are SGHDT and YYEEEE. Trimming pared 5 bases from V and 2 bases from J, leaving 10 bases between. The CDR3 reads CASSRGANYGYTF. DNA for the CDR3: TGTGCCAGCAGTAGGGGCGCAAACTATGGCTACACCTTC.

This chain joins TRBV5-6 and TRBJ2-1, with 9 positions matching TRBD2. With 4 bases clipped from V and 2 bases from J, the junction kept 7 bases outside the gene matches. The CDR3 extends over 16 amino acids. Germline CDR1 reads SGHDT; CDR2 reads YYEEEE. The DNA for the CDR3 is TGTGCCAGCAGCCCCGAAGCGGGGGGCACCTACAATGAGCAGTTCTTC. This codes for CASSPEAGGTYNEQFF.

V and J are TRBV2 and TRBJ1-2, with a weak D call TRBD1 (5 bases). With 3 bases removed from V and 2 bases from J, the gap between germline ends came to 13 bases. The CDR3 loop spans 15 amino acids. The germline V gene has CDR1 SNHLY and CDR2 FYNNEI. The CDR3 sequence: CASSDPTRGNYGYTF. The CDR3 nucleotides read TGTGCCAGCAGTGACCCCACGCGGGGCAACTATGGCTACACCTTC.

The chain combines TRBV25-1 with TRBJ2-6; D is unclear. Germline V CDR1 and CDR2: MGHDK, SYGVNS. This CDR3 spans 14 amino acids. The V gene lost 5 bases and the J gene lost 2 bases, with 7 bases spanning the gap. The CDR3 DNA sequence: TGTGCCAGCAGTCCCAGAACTGGGGCCAACGTCCTGACTTTC. Residues: CASSPRTGANVLTF.

The V call is TRBV5-1, the J call TRBJ2-5; tentative D call: TRBD2 (6 bases). The CDR3 totals 14 residues. Trimming removed 4 bases from V and 4 bases from J, with 14 bases in between. Germline V lookup: CDR1 SGHRS, CDR2 YFSETQ. The CDR3 nucleotides are TGCGCCAGCAGCCCCTCCGGGAGAGGAGAGACCCAGTACTTC. Amino acids: CASSPSGRGETQYF. Drawing the rest from reference TRBV5-1 and TRBJ2-5, the complete variable domain is KAGVTQTPRYLIKTRGQQVTLSCSPISGHRSVSWYQQTPGQGLQFLFEYFSETQRNKGNFPGRFSGRQFSNSRSEMNVSTLELGDSALYLCASSPSGRGETQYFGPGTRLLVL.

The rearrangement joins TRBV7-9 to TRBJ2-2; D unresolved. Germline loops: CDR1 SEHNR, CDR2 FQNEAQ (reference sequence). V was cut by 6 bases and J by 8 bases, with 7 bases left in between. This CDR3 has 11 amino acids. The CDR3 DNA sequence: TGTGCCAGCAGGAGAGAAGGGGAGCTGTTTTTT. It specifies CASRREGELFF.

This clone was picked up one time. The chain links TRBV2 to TRBJ2-7; perhaps D is TRBD1 or TRBD2 (6 bases each). Trimming removed 11 bases at V and 7 bases at J, with 21 bases between. Germline CDR1 reads SNHLY; CDR2 reads FYNNEI. The CDR3 contains 13 residues. This CDR3 is CASQEGGFGEQYF. The CDR3 nucleotides read TGTGCCTCCCAGGAAGGGGGGTTCGGAGAGCAGTACTTC.

V and J are TRBV5-1 and TRBJ1-2, with unresolved D. The V end lost 7 bases, the J end lost 4 bases, and 8 bases lay between the germline ends. CDR1 and CDR2 (germline): SGHRS, YFSETQ. The CDR3 contains 11 residues. The CDR3 region is CASASGYGYTF. The CDR3 DNA is TGCGCCAGCGCGTCCGGCTATGGCTACACCTTC.

The genes are TRBV29-1 and TRBJ2-3; possibly TRBD1 or TRBD2 for D (6 bases each). V gave up 7 bases and J gave up 5 bases, with 22 bases separating them. Germline CDR1 SQVTM, CDR2 ANQGSEA. The CDR3 sequence is 15 residues long. CDR3 nucleotides: TGCAGCGCCTCCTGGGGGTGGGGGGCTGGAGATACGCAGTATTTT. The encoded protein is CSASWGWGAGDTQYF.

A single count supports this clone. This chain connects TRBV27 to TRBJ1-5; D is unresolved. Between the trimmed V and J ends, which lost 0 bases and 0 bases, there was a span of 9 bases. Germline V gene data show CDR1 as MNHEY and CDR2 as SMNVEV (reference sequence). The length of the CDR3 is 16 residues. CDR3 DNA: TGTGCCAGCAGTTTATCTGGGAGCTATAGCAATCAGCCCCAGCATTTT. This encodes CASSLSGSYSNQPQHF.

This chain links TRBV10-1 with TRBJ1-1, with D unclear. The CDR3 spans 15 residues. Germline V lookup: CDR1 WNHNN, CDR2 SYGVQD (reference sequence). The ends were cut back, 3 bases at V and 3 bases at J, with 14 bases in the middle. CDR3 coding DNA: TGCGCCAGCAGTGAAGGTCTTCCTCTGGACACTGAAGCTTTCTTT. This gives the protein CASSEGLPLDTEAFF.

This clone was counted a single time. The chain has TRBV7-2 and TRBJ2-1, with D possibly matching TRBD2 (6 bases). Germline values: CDR1 SGHTA, CDR2 FQGNSA. CDR3 size: 12 residues. V lost 1 base, J lost 15 bases, and 13 bases lay in between. CDR3 loop: CASSLVGAEGFF. CDR3 nucleotides: TGTGCCAGCAGCTTAGTTGGGGCGGAGGGGTTCTTC. The variable domain in full, completed from reference TRBV7-2 and TRBJ2-1, reads GAGVSQSPSNKVTEKGKDVELRCDPISGHTALYWYRQSLGQGLEFLIYFQGNSAPDKSGLPSDRFSAERTGGSVSTLTIQRTQQEDSAVYLCASSLVGAEGFFGPGTRLTVL.

The chain's CDR3 is CATSRVIEASEQFF. The CDR3 coding sequence is TGTGCCACCAGCAGAGTAATTGAGGCGAGTGAGCAGTTCTTC. The rearrangement links TRBV15 to TRBJ2-1; no clear D. CDR1 is LNHNV and CDR2 is YYDKDF in the germline V gene (reference sequence). The length of the CDR3 is 14 residues. V lost 1 base and J lost 9, with 13 bases in between.

The chain carries TRBV4-2 and TRBJ2-3; D is perhaps TRBD2 (6 bases). The V end was cut by 2 bases, the J end by 2 bases, with 20 bases between. This CDR3 region has 18 residues. Germline values: CDR1 LGHNA, CDR2 YNFKEQ. The CDR3 spells CASSQNPSKGRDTDTQYF. In nucleotides, the CDR3 is TGTGCCAGCAGCCAAAACCCTAGTAAGGGGCGGGACACAGATACGCAGTATTTT.

The chain combines TRBV11-1 with TRBJ2-1, with D possibly TRBD1 on 6 matching bases. Germline V gene data show CDR1 as SGHAT and CDR2 as FQDESV (reference sequence). The CDR3 consists of 17 residues. V was cut by 6 bases and J by 10 bases, with 28 bases left in between. CDR3 coding DNA: TGTGCCAGCAGTCGTGGGGCCGTAGGGGGTACAGACGAAGAGCAGTTCTTC. It encodes CASSRGAVGGTDEEQFF.

The rearrangement links TRBV7-9 to TRBJ2-5; tentative D call: TRBD1 (6 bases). CDR1 SEHNR and CDR2 FQNEAQ come from the germline V gene (reference sequence). The V end was cut by 4 bases, the J end by 1 base, with 7 bases between. This CDR3 contains 13 residues. CDR3 in DNA: TGTGCCAGCAGCTGGACAGCCCAAGAGACCCAGTACTTC. Translated: CASSWTAQETQYF. The full variable domain, in which reference TRBV7-9 and TRBJ2-5 provide the parts outside the CDR3, is DTGVSQNPRHKITKRGQNVTFRCDPISEHNRLYWYRQTLGQGPEFLTYFQNEAQLEKSRLLSDRFSAERPKGSFSTLEIQRTEQGDSAMYLCASSWTAQETQYFGPGTRLLVL.

This clone has just one count. J is TRBJ2-5 and V is TRBV27, with 11 nucleotides matching TRBD2. This CDR3 is 17 amino acids long. With 1 base clipped from V and 5 bases from J, the junction kept 9 bases outside the gene matches. Germline V gene lookup returns CDR1 MNHEY and CDR2 SMNVEV (reference sequence). CDR3 in DNA: TGTGCCAGCAGTTTATTGGATAGCGGGAGGGCCCTGGAGACCCAGTACTTC. Protein: CASSLLDSGRALETQYF.